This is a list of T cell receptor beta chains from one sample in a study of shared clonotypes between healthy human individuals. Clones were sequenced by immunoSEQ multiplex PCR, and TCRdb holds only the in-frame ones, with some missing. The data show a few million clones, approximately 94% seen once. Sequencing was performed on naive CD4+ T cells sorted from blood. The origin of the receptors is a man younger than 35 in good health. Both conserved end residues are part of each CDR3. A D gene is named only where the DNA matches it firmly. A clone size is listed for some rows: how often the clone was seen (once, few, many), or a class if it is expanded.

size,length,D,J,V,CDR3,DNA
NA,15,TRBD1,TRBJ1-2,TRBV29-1,CSVDWRDSFNYGYTF,TGCAGCGTTGATTGGCGGGACAGCTTTAACTATGGCTACACCTTC
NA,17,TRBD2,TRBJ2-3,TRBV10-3,CASHPNLAGAGADTQYF,TGTGCCTCGCACCCAAACCTAGCGGGGGCCGGGGCAGATACGCAGTATTTT
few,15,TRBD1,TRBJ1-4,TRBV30,CAWIQQGTGLEKLFF,TGTGCCTGGATTCAACAAGGGACAGGACTTGAAAAACTGTTTTTT
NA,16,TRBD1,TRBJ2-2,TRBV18,CASSPPGTGITGELFF,TGTGCCAGCTCACCACCCGGGACAGGCATAACCGGGGAGCTGTTTTTT
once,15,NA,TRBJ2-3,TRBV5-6,CASSDPANSTDTQYF,TGTGCCAGCAGCGATCCCGCCAATAGCACAGATACGCAGTATTTT
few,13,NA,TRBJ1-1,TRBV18,CASSPILSTEAFF,TGTGCCAGCTCACCGATATTGAGTACTGAAGCTTTCTTT
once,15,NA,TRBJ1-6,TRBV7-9,CASSRSSSYNSPLHF,TGTGCCAGCAGCAGAAGTAGCTCCTATAATTCACCCCTCCACTTT
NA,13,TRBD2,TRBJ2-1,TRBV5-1,CASSADGGNEQFF,TGCGCCAGCAGCGCAGACGGGGGGAATGAGCAGTTCTTC
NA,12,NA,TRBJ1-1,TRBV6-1,CASRRGGSEAFF,TGTGCCAGCCGCCGTGGTGGGTCTGAAGCTTTCTTT
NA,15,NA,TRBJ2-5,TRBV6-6,CASSHRGLARETQYF,TGTGCCAGCAGTCACCGTGGGCTCGCGAGAGAGACCCAGTACTTC
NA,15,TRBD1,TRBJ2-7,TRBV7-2,CASSPSRDRVYEQYF,TGTGCCAGCAGCCCCTCCCGGGACAGGGTGTACGAGCAGTACTTC
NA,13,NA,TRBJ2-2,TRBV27,CASSSTSTGELFF,TGTGCCAGCAGTTCCACTAGCACCGGGGAGCTGTTTTTT
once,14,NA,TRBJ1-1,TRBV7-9,CASSVQGMNTEAFF,TGTGCCAGCAGCGTCCAGGGGATGAACACTGAAGCTTTCTTT
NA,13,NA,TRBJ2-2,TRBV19,CASSIRDGGELFF,TGTGCCAGTAGTATAAGGGACGGCGGGGAGCTGTTTTTT
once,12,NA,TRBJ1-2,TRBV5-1,CASSLANYGYTF,TGCGCCAGCAGCTTGGCTAACTATGGCTACACCTTC
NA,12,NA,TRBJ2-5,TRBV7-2,CASKAAQETQYF,TGTGCCAGCAAGGCGGCTCAAGAGACCCAGTACTTC
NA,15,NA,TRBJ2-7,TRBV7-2,CASSLDANVAGEQYF,TGTGCCAGCAGCTTAGATGCAAATGTGGCGGGCGAGCAGTACTTC
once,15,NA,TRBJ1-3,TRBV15,CATSRDWATGDTIYF,TGTGCCACCAGCAGAGATTGGGCCACGGGGGACACCATATATTTT
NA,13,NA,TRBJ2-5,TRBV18,CASSPEIQETQYF,TGTGCCAGCTCACCTGAGATACAAGAGACCCAGTACTTC
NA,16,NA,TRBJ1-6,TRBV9,CASSPEGGTVWSPLHF,TGTGCCAGCAGCCCAGAGGGGGGCACTGTGTGGTCACCCCTCCACTTT
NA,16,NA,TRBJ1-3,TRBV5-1,CAGSLSGVLAGNTIYF,TGCGCCGGCAGCTTGTCAGGGGTTTTAGCTGGAAACACCATATATTTT
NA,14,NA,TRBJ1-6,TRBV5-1,CASSLGGRNSPLHF,TGCGCCAGCAGCTTGGGTGGGAGGAATTCACCCCTCCACTTT
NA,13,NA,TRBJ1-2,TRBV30,CAWSVQGFYGYTF,TGTGCCTGGAGTGTACAGGGCTTCTATGGCTACACCTTC
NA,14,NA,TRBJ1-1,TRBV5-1,CASSLETPGTEAFF,TGCGCCAGCAGCTTAGAAACTCCCGGGACAGAAGCTTTCTTT
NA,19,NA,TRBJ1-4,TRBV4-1,CASSQEYDRYLATNEKLFF,TGCGCCAGCAGCCAAGAGTACGACAGATACCTTGCAACTAATGAAAAACTGTTTTTT
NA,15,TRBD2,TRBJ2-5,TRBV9,CASSASGGEVETQYF,TGTGCCAGCAGCGCCTCCGGGGGGGAGGTGGAGACCCAGTACTTC
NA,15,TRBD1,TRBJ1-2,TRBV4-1,CASSQGDRVNYGYTF,TGCGCCAGCAGCCAAGGGGACAGGGTTAACTATGGCTACACCTTC
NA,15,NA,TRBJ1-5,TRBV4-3,CASSQGYREGQPQHF,TGCGCCAGCAGCCAAGGGTACAGGGAGGGTCAGCCCCAGCATTTT
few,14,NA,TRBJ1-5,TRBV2,CASSEPGTGGPQHF,TGTGCCAGCAGTGAACCTGGCACGGGAGGGCCCCAGCATTTT
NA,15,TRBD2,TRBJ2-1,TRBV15,CATSRSSGSYNEQFF,TGTGCAACCAGCAGGTCTAGCGGGTCCTACAATGAGCAGTTCTTC
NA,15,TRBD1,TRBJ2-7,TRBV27,CASSYRGPSGYEQYF,TGTGCCAGCAGTTACAGGGGCCCCTCGGGCTACGAGCAGTACTTC
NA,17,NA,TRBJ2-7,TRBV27,CASSLRAQGLGAYEQYF,TGTGCCAGCAGTTTACGGGCACAAGGTTTGGGGGCCTACGAGCAGTACTTC
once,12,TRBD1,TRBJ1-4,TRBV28,CASSLLTGQKFF,TGTGCCAGCAGCCTATTAACGGGACAGAAGTTTTTT
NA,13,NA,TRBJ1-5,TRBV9,CASSETGFQPQHF,TGTGCCAGCAGTGAAACAGGGTTTCAGCCCCAGCATTTT
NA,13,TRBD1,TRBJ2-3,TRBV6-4,CASSDGQVGTQYF,TGTGCCAGCAGTGACGGACAGGTTGGTACGCAGTATTTT
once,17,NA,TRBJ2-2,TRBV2,CASSKQPTTSRAGELFF,TGTGCCAGCAGTAAACAACCAACCACCTCCAGAGCCGGGGAGCTGTTTTTT
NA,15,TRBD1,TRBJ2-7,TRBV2,CASSGDRADSYEQYF,TGTGCCAGCAGTGGCGACAGGGCCGATTCCTACGAGCAGTACTTC
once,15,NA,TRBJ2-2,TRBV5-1,CASSIGTGVAGELFF,TGCGCCAGCAGCATAGGAACCGGAGTAGCCGGGGAGCTGTTTTTT
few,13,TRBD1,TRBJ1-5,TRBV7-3,CASSLDTGAPQHF,TGTGCCAGCAGCTTAGACACAGGGGCCCCCCAGCATTTT
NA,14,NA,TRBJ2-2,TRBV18,CASSPGQYTGELFF,TGTGCCAGCTCACCCGGACAATACACCGGGGAGCTGTTTTTT
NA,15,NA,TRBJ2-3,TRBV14,CASSQSPLNRDTQYF,TGTGCCAGCAGCCAAAGCCCACTCAATAGAGATACGCAGTATTTT
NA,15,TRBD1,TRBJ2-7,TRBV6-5,CASSYSRQGAGEQYF,TGTGCCAGCAGTTACTCCCGGCAGGGGGCCGGGGAGCAGTACTTC
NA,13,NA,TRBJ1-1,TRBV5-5,CASSFVSNTEAFF,TGTGCCAGCAGCTTCGTCAGTAACACTGAAGCTTTCTTT
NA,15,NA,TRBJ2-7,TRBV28,CASGAPGHPSYEQYF,TGTGCCAGCGGGGCCCCGGGACACCCGTCCTACGAGCAGTACTTC
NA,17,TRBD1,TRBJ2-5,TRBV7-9,CASSLLYPTGGQETQYF,TGTGCCAGCAGCCTTCTATATCCTACAGGGGGTCAAGAGACCCAGTACTTC
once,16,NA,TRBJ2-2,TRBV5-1,CASSLVGQRNTGELFF,TGCGCCAGCAGCTTGGTCGGGCAAAGGAACACCGGGGAGCTGTTTTTT
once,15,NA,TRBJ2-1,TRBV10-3,CAISPSTRGYNEQFF,TGTGCCATCAGCCCGTCGACTAGAGGCTACAATGAGCAGTTCTTC
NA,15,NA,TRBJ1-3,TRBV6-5,CASSYYGDGQNTIYF,TGTGCCAGCAGTTACTATGGGGACGGCCAAAACACCATATATTTT
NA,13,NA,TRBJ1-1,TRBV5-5,CASSYGQGLEAFF,TGTGCCAGCAGCTATGGGCAGGGGTTAGAAGCTTTCTTT
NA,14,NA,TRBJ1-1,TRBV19,CASISEGRVAEAFF,TGTGCCAGTATTTCGGAGGGGCGGGTGGCTGAAGCTTTCTTT
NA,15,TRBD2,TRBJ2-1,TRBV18,CASSPPASGHNEQFF,TGTGCCAGCTCACCACCGGCTAGCGGCCACAATGAGCAGTTCTTC
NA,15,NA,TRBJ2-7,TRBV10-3,CAIGGQEGVAGEQYF,TGTGCCATCGGGGGACAGGAGGGGGTAGCGGGCGAGCAGTACTTC